This T cell receptor beta chain appears in the sequencing data of a study of blood T cell repertoires in COVID-19. Turning to the study itself: Donors in the United States, Italy and Spain gave samples during acute or convalescent COVID-19.

Per the authors' pipeline: Amplification from reference gene primers served as the basis for estimated nucleated cell counts. Profiling relied on immunoSEQ multiplex PCR, and the TCRdb table lists in-frame clones only, not all of them. V and J calls plus clone size are reproduced from that table; the DNA served to infer D and trimming. The sample comprises fewer than 85,000 clones, about 87% of which are singletons, and 8.5% to 9.5% rests with the top ten. Trimming took 3 bases from V and 0 from J; bases not matched to a gene: 8. CDR1 KGHSH and CDR2 LQKENI come from the germline V gene. The CDR3 totals 17 residues.

The sequenced sample consisted of peripheral blood. V and J are TRBV18 and TRBJ1-3; TRBD1 agrees at 7 bases. The clonotype comes from a human donor in a cohort sampled during active COVID-19. For the CDR3, the DNA is TGTGCCAGCTCACCGGTAACAGGGGAGAACTCTGGAAACACCATATATTTT. It yields the protein CASSPVTGENSGNTIYF.